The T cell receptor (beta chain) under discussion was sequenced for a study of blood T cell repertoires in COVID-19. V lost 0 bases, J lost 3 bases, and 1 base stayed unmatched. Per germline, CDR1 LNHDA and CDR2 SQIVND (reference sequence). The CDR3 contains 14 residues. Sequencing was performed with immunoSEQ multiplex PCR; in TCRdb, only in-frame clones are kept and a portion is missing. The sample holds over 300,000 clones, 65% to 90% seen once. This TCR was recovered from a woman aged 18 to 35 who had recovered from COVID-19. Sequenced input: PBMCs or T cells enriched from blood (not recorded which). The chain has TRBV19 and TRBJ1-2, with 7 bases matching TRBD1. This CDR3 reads CASSIETGDYGYTF. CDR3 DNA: TGTGCCAGTAGTATAGAAACAGGGGACTATGGCTACACCTTC.